Following are 4 T cell receptor beta chains from one sample sequenced in a study of CD8+ T cells in alopecia areata. Treatment meaning: oral pan-JAK inhibitor, 5-10 mg twice daily. RNA, once extracted, was reverse transcribed into cDNA for use as the sequencing template. Assay used: immunoSEQ multiplex PCR; TCRdb lists only in-frame clones, some missing. The table has around 200,000 clones, roughly three fifths seen once. The input for sequencing was CD8+ T cells sorted from blood, taken at week 24, from a patient treated with tofacitinib. These receptors originate from a human donor with alopecia areata.

The chain joins TRBV30 to TRBJ2-5; 8 bases map to TRBD2. J lost 2 bases, V lost 6 bases, and 11 bases had no gene match. The CDR3 consists of 15 residues. Germline loops: CDR1 GTSNPN, CDR2 SVGIG (reference sequence). This CDR3 reads CACEHGLAVQETQYF. The CDR3 DNA reads TGTGCCTGCGAACACGGACTAGCCGTTCAAGAGACCCAGTACTTC.

This clone was counted between two and nine times. This rearrangement joins TRBV28 to TRBJ2-5; D remains ambiguous. This CDR3 contains 13 residues. V shed 2 bases and J shed 5 bases, with 9 bases lying between them. Germline assignment: CDR1 MDHEN and CDR2 SYDVKM. The CDR3 is CASSLQGRETQYF. The CDR3 DNA follows: TGTGCCAGCAGTTTACAAGGAAGGGAGACCCAGTACTTC.

The rearrangement uses TRBV7-9 and TRBJ1-1, with no clear D. There are 11 residues in the CDR3. Trimming removed 4 bases from V and 4 bases from J, with 4 bases in between. CDR1 SEHNR and CDR2 FQNEAQ come from the germline V gene (reference sequence). The CDR3 DNA reads as TGTGCCAGCAGCTGGGGCACTGAAGCTTTCTTT. It encodes CASSWGTEAFF.

This clone was counted a few times. V is TRBV29-1 and J is TRBJ2-2; the D gene could be TRBD1 or TRBD2 (5 bases each). V was cut by 3 bases and J by 4 bases, with 12 bases left in between. From germline, CDR1 is SQVTM and CDR2 ANQGSEA. The CDR3 is 14 residues long. CDR3 region: CSVDPRDGTGELFF. The CDR3 DNA reads as TGCAGCGTTGATCCCAGGGACGGCACCGGGGAGCTGTTTTTT.